This T cell receptor beta chain emerged from a study of Ad26.COV2.S vaccination and SARS-CoV-2 variants. Background on the study: Donor got 5x10^10 or 1x10^11 viral particles of Ad26.COV2.S.

Clones were read by immunoSEQ multiplex PCR, and TCRdb kept only the in-frame ones, dropping some. The sample has about 370,000 clones, roughly nine tenths seen once; the top ten hold more than 3%. Treatment denoted: 15 to 20 received Ad26.COV2.S at low or high dose, single or two shots; a few received placebo; per-sample allocation not given. Sampling took place 63 days after the first vaccine or placebo injection. The sample came from a Boston adult aged 18-55 years. From germline, CDR1 is SEHNR and CDR2 FQNEAQ (reference sequence). This CDR3 spans 14 amino acids. Losses at the gene ends were 2 bases for V and 3 bases for J; bases not matched to a gene: 1.

Sequenced here: peripheral blood, sampled in a trial of Ad26.COV2.S vaccine versus placebo. This clonotype was obtained from a person between 18 and 60 years old who received the Ad26.COV2.S COVID-19 vaccine or a placebo. The gene calls are TRBV7-9 and TRBJ2-1, with 7 bases that match TRBD2. CDR3 residues: CASSLTGGYNEQFF. The CDR3 DNA reads as TGTGCCAGCAGCTTAACGGGGGGCTACAATGAGCAGTTCTTC. Filled out from reference TRBV7-9 and TRBJ2-1, the complete variable domain reads DTGVSQNPRHKITKRGQNVTFRCDPISEHNRLYWYRQTLGQGPEFLTYFQNEAQLEKSRLLSDRFSAERPKGSFSTLEIQRTEQGDSAMYLCASSLTGGYNEQFFGPGTRLTVL.